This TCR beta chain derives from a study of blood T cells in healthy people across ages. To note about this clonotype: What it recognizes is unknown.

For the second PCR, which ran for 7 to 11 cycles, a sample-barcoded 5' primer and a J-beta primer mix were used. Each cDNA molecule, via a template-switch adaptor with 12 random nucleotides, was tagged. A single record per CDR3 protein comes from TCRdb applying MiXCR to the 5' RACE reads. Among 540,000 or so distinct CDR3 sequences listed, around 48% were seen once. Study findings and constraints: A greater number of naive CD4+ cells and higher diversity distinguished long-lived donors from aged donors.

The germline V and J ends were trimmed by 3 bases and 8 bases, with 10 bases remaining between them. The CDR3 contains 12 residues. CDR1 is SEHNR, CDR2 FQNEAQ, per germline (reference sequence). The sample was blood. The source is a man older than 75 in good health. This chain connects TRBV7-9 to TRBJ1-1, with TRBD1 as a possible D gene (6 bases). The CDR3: CASSFLDREAFF. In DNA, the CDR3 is TGTGCCAGCAGCTTTCTCGACAGGGAAGCTTTCTTT.